The present entry profiles one T cell receptor (beta chain) with its context. The CDR3 has 15 residues. Per the germline V gene, CDR1 is MNHEY and CDR2 is SMNVEV (reference sequence). Trimming shortened V by 4 bases and J by 0 bases, and 12 bases separated the two germline ends. The sample comes from a study of Ad26.COV2.S vaccination and SARS-CoV-2 variants. As for treatment: about 20 received Ad26.COV2.S at low or high dose, single or two shots; 5 received placebo; per-sample allocation not given. Day 63 after the first injection of vaccine or placebo was the sampling time. Generated by immunoSEQ multiplex PCR, the TCRdb table keeps only in-frame clones and is missing some. Here the sample spans hundreds of thousands of clones, about 89% being singletons.

The clonotype originates from a person between 18 and 65 years old who received the Ad26.COV2.S COVID-19 vaccine or a placebo. The specimen comprised peripheral blood, sampled in a trial of Ad26.COV2.S vaccine versus placebo. V and J are TRBV27 and TRBJ1-2; weak D call: TRBD1 (5 bases). CDR3 DNA: TGTGCCAGCAGTTCCACAGGACTAACTAACTATGGCTACACCTTC. This gives the protein CASSSTGLTNYGYTF.